The rows below give T cell receptor beta chains drawn from one sample of a study of breast tumors, draining lymph nodes, adjacent tissues. TCRdb reprocessed the multiplex PCR reads with MiXCR, giving one entry per CDR3 protein. Seen here are approximately 52,000 distinct CDR3 sequences, roughly two fifths observed once, and the top ten hold over 9.5%. Sequenced input: breast tumor tissue. The receptors were sampled from a female donor with breast cancer. Some clones in this sample may be carry-over from other donors' samples. Both conserved end residues are part of each CDR3. Each record gives: D gene, J gene, V gene, CDR3 protein. The D gene is left open where the match is weak.

. TRBJ2-3 TRBV9 CASSVGGTDTQYF
. TRBJ2-2 TRBV3-1 CASSHAGELFF
. TRBJ2-1 TRBV20-1 CSATSPRSYNEQFF
TRBD2 TRBJ2-7 TRBV4-3 CAGSQGPGLAGGPPYF
TRBD2 TRBJ2-3 TRBV19 CASSLTSGSTDTQYF
. TRBJ2-7 TRBV5-4 CATRTGTTYEQYF
. TRBJ2-3 TRBV2 CASSGGTTDTQYF
TRBD1 TRBJ1-2 TRBV5-8 CASSRTGNPENYGYTF
. TRBJ1-4 TRBV2 CASSAPGAGEKLFF
TRBD2 TRBJ2-7 TRBV20-1 CSATGGRSEFEQYF
. TRBJ2-7 TRBV10-1 CASSFPPYEQYF
TRBD2 TRBJ2-7 TRBV5-1 CASSLYRREGDEQYF
. TRBJ1-5 TRBV12-3/TRBV12-4 CASSLNLGNQPQHF
. TRBJ1-5 TRBV7-9 CASSLGGSGRDNQPQHF
. TRBJ2-5 TRBV7-9 CASSLALGHQETQYF
. TRBJ2-1 TRBV12-3/TRBV12-4 CASSLEQTSYNEQFF
. TRBJ2-3 TRBV25-1 CASSLGQGPTDTQYF
. TRBJ2-1 TRBV5-8 CASSGVKGRLAEQFF
. TRBJ1-5 TRBV19 CASSIKGETQHF
TRBD2 TRBJ2-2 TRBV15 CATSSLPGAGGFYELFF
TRBD1 TRBJ1-2 TRBV10-3 CAIRTGDGYTF
TRBD1 TRBJ1-5 TRBV19 CASGQGNGNQPQHF
. TRBJ1-1 TRBV5-5 CASSSTGATEAFF
. TRBJ2-1 TRBV2 CASMPFFGGPSSYNEQFF
. TRBJ2-5 TRBV9 CASSVGHPQETQYF
. TRBJ2-2 TRBV30 CAWSVLRLEEAGELFF
. TRBJ2-3 TRBV20-1 CSASTSVVADTDTQYF
TRBD2 TRBJ2-1 TRBV20-1 CSAREGLAGGANEQFF
TRBD2 TRBJ2-2 TRBV11-1 CASSLLRTSGRRCTGELFF
. TRBJ2-3 TRBV20-1 CSAAGVLGDTQYF
. TRBJ1-2 TRBV6-5 CASSKVATRGNGYTF
. TRBJ1-1 TRBV11-3 CASSLSGFTEAFF
. TRBJ2-3 TRBV7-9 CASSPRGPDTQYF
. TRBJ2-2 TRBV29-1 CSVLWKSGELFF
. TRBJ1-3 TRBV11-2 CASSLEHWTSFSGNTIYF
. TRBJ2-2 TRBV10-3 CAIRTGPAYTGELFF
TRBD2 TRBJ2-2 TRBV6-2/TRBV6-3 CASRKTAGGLTGELFF
TRBD2 TRBJ2-1 TRBV14 CASSLYGREWGNEQFF
. TRBJ1-4 TRBV6-1 CASSAQTTNEKLFF
. TRBJ2-5 TRBV2 CASAENTQYDRRETQYF
TRBD2 TRBJ2-7 TRBV5-1 CASSLGASGSAYEQYF
TRBD2 TRBJ2-1 TRBV7-8 CASSALALAGGEFF
TRBD1 TRBJ2-3 TRBV10-3 CATAGTGDVDTQYF
. TRBJ2-3 TRBV6-1 CASSERTDTQYF
TRBD1 TRBJ1-5 TRBV9 CARSSGGPQHF
. TRBJ1-3 TRBV4-3 CASSQDYRLLNTIYF
. TRBJ1-6 TRBV6-4 CASSQAGASSPLHF
. TRBJ2-2 TRBV7-6 CASSLALGGELFF
TRBD1 TRBJ2-1 TRBV4-1 CASRLGQGNYNEQFF
TRBD1 TRBJ2-1 TRBV7-2 CAGSPDRDRVNEQLF
TRBD2 TRBJ2-7 TRBV11-1 CASSSASGSSYEQYF
TRBD2 TRBJ2-7 TRBV7-8 CASSLPLAGGYEQYF
TRBD1 TRBJ1-2 TRBV27 CASSLKSGQGTKVSGYTF
. TRBJ1-2 TRBV2 CASRGHAGYTF
. TRBJ2-5 TRBV10-3 CAICSARGPLGTQYF
. TRBJ1-1 TRBV5-1 CASSALNTEAFF
. TRBJ1-2 TRBV11-2 CASTLAGSYGYTF
TRBD1 TRBJ1-1 TRBV20-1 CSARRDRFSEAFF
. TRBJ1-4 TRBV12-3/TRBV12-4 CASSLGSPLFF